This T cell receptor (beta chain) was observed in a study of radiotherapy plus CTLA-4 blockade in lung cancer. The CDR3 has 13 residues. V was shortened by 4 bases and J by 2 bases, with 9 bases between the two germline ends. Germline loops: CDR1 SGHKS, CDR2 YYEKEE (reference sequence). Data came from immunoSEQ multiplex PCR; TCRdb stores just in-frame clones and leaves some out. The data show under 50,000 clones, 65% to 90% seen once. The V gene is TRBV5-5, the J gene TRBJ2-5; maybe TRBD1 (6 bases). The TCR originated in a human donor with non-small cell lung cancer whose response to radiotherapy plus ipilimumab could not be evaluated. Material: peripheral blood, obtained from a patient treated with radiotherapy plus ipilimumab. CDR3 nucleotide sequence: TGTGCCAGCAGCCCCACAGGGCAAGAGACCCAGTACTTC. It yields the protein CASSPTGQETQYF.